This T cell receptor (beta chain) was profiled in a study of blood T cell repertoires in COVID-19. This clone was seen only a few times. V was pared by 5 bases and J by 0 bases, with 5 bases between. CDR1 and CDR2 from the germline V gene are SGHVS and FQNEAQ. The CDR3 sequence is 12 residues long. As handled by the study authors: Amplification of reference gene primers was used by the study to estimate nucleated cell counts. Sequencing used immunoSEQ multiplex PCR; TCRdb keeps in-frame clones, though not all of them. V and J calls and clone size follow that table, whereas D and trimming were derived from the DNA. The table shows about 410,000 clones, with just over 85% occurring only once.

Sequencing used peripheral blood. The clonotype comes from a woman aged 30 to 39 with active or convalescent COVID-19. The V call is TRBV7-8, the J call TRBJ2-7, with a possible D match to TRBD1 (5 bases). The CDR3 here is CASSGASYEQYF. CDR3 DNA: TGTGCCAGCAGCGGGGCCTCCTACGAGCAGTACTTC.